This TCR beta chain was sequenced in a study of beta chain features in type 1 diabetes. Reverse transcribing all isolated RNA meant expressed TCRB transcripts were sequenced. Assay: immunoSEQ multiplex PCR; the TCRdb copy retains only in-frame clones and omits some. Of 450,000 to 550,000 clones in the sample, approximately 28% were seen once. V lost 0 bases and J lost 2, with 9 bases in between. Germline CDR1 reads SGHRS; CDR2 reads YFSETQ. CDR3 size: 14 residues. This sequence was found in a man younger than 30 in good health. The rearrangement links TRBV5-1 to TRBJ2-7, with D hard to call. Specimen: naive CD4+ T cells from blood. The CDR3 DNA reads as TGCGCCAGCAGCTTGGAGGGCCGTGCCTACGAGCAGTACTTC. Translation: CASSLEGRAYEQYF.